The 12 T cell receptor beta chains presented below share a single source sample, sequenced in a study of T cells in localized non-small cell lung cancer. Produced via immunoSEQ multiplex PCR; TCRdb's table is partial and in-frame only. The sample yields tens of thousands of clones, about 86% seen once. Here the sequenced sample was peripheral blood, taken before any cancer treatment. Receptors originate from a woman aged 18 to 55 with stage III lung adenocarcinoma.

V is TRBV4-1 and J is TRBJ1-5; D is unresolved. Germline CDR1 MGHRA, CDR2 YSYEKL. The CDR3 has 15 amino acids. V lost 0 bases to trimming and J lost 7 bases, with 13 bases between them. CDR3 in DNA: TGCGCCAGCAGCCAAGAAGGTGACTCAAGACAGCCCCAGCATTTT. Its translation is CASSQEGDSRQPQHF.

This chain links TRBV2 with TRBJ2-6; D gene ambiguous. The V end lost 4 bases, the J end lost 12 bases, and 13 bases lay between the germline ends. Germline CDR1 reads SNHLY; CDR2 reads FYNNEI. The CDR3 runs 13 residues. CDR3 amino acids: CASSGQRTSVLTF. The CDR3 DNA follows: TGTGCCAGCAGTGGCCAGAGGACCAGCGTCCTGACTTTC. Combining the CDR3 with reference TRBV2 and TRBJ2-6 gives the whole variable domain EPEVTQTPSHQVTQMGQEVILRCVPISNHLYFYWYRQILGQKVEFLVSFYNNEISEKSEIFDDQFSVERPDGSNFTLKIRSTKLEDSAMYFCASSGQRTSVLTFGAGSRLTVL.

The rearrangement uses TRBV20-1 and TRBJ1-2, with 8 bases fitting TRBD1. In germline, CDR1 is DFQATT, CDR2 SNEGSKA (reference sequence). The CDR3 loop spans 11 amino acids. Germline trimming cut 5 bases from V and 8 bases from J; bases unmatched to any gene: 4. The CDR3 loop reads CSALTGGGYTF. Here the CDR3 DNA reads TGCAGTGCTCTAACAGGGGGAGGCTACACCTTC.

The chain links TRBV19 to TRBJ1-1; D is possibly TRBD1 (5 bases). The CDR3 runs 15 residues. The germline V gene has CDR1 LNHDA and CDR2 SQIVND (reference sequence). V lost 3 bases, J lost 3 bases, and 14 bases lay in between. The CDR3 loop is CASSIGRDGYTEAFF. DNA of the CDR3: TGTGCCAGTAGTATCGGTCGGGACGGTTACACTGAAGCTTTCTTT.

In nucleotides, the CDR3 is TGCGCCAGCAGCTTGGACTTCTACGAGCAGTACTTC. Encoded protein: CASSLDFYEQYF. The J gene is TRBJ2-7, the V gene TRBV5-1; no firm D call. Germline V gene sequence: CDR1 SGHRS, CDR2 YFSETQ. Trimming took 0 bases from V and 3 from J, leaving 4 bases between them. This CDR3 has 12 residues.

The chain uses TRBV13 and TRBJ2-3; TRBD2 matches 10 bases. Germline V gene data show CDR1 as PRHDT and CDR2 as FYEKMQ (reference sequence). The J segment lost 2 bases and the V segment lost 5 bases, leaving 4 bases of the junction unmatched. This CDR3 contains 15 residues. Here the CDR3 DNA reads TGTGCCAGCAGCCGCCTAGCGGGGGCCACAGATACGCAGTATTTT. It yields the protein CASSRLAGATDTQYF.

This clone was counted only a few times. The rearrangement links TRBV19 to TRBJ1-4, with 7 positions matching TRBD1. V gave up 7 bases and J gave up 5 bases; unmatched junction bases: 7. Germline V gives CDR1 LNHDA, CDR2 SQIVND (reference sequence). The CDR3 contains 14 residues. The CDR3 DNA sequence: TGTGCCAGTACCAGGGACAGACTGAATGAAAAACTGTTTTTT. It specifies CASTRDRLNEKLFF.

This rearrangement joins TRBV29-1 to TRBJ1-3; 9 bases align to TRBD1. Unmatched junction bases numbered 10, after V lost 6 bases and J lost 4 bases. The CDR3 runs 15 residues. CDR1 and CDR2 from the germline V gene are SQVTM and ANQGSEA. The CDR3 sequence is CSVRDRARAGNTIYF. The CDR3 nucleotides read TGCAGCGTCCGGGACAGGGCACGGGCCGGAAACACCATATATTTT.

The chain couples TRBV2 to TRBJ1-2; maybe TRBD1 (5 bases). Trimming cost V 3 bases and J 4 bases, with 12 bases left between them. The CDR3 consists of 14 residues. Germline V gene data show CDR1 as SNHLY and CDR2 as FYNNEI. The DNA for the CDR3 is TGTGCCAGCAGTGAGATGCAGGGTGGCTATGGCTACACCTTC. It is translated as CASSEMQGGYGYTF.

V gene TRBV5-4 combines with J gene TRBJ2-7; D is undetermined. The V end lost 0 bases, the J end lost 6 bases, and 7 bases lay between the germline ends. There are 12 residues in the CDR3. Looked up from germline, CDR1 is SGHNT and CDR2 is YYREEE (reference sequence). CDR3 in amino acids: CASSLGGLEQYF. CDR3 DNA sequence: TGTGCCAGCAGCTTGGGTGGTCTCGAGCAGTACTTC.

This chain uses TRBV7-9 with TRBJ2-1; 8 bases line up with TRBD1. Germline V lookup: CDR1 SEHNR, CDR2 FQNEAQ (reference sequence). The ends lost 1 base at V and 4 bases at J; junction bases unmatched: 3. The CDR3 has 15 residues. The CDR3 protein is CASSLGQGSYNEQFF. In DNA form, the CDR3 reads TGTGCCAGCAGCTTAGGACAGGGGTCGTACAATGAGCAGTTCTTC. The full variable domain, its missing parts supplied by reference TRBV7-9 and TRBJ2-1, is DTGVSQNPRHKITKRGQNVTFRCDPISEHNRLYWYRQTLGQGPEFLTYFQNEAQLEKSRLLSDRFSAERPKGSFSTLEIQRTEQGDSAMYLCASSLGQGSYNEQFFGPGTRLTVL.

The V call is TRBV7-9, the J call TRBJ2-5, with 7 bases aligning to TRBD1. The CDR3 runs to 15 residues. Looked up from germline, CDR1 is SEHNR and CDR2 is FQNEAQ (reference sequence). V was clipped by 5 bases and J by 5 bases; unmatched bases: 11. Here the CDR3 reads CASSPTTQGSETQYF. The CDR3 nucleotides read TGTGCCAGCAGCCCCACGACACAGGGGTCGGAGACCCAGTACTTC.